Shown below are 21 T cell receptor beta chains from a single sample sequenced in a study of T cells after yellow fever vaccination (dated by TCRdb to the late 2010s). Per the publication, the treatment or condition label means: live attenuated yellow fever vaccine strain. The method was 5' RACE. TCRdb shows the sequencer as Illumina HiSeq 2500. The public sequencing data were trimmed at Q25 with fastp and processed into clonotypes with MiXCR by TCRdb, which kept only in-frame beta chains. Each CDR3 protein appears once, grouped with its most common genes and DNA. For this sample the table gives around 600,000 distinct CDR3 sequences, of which roughly an eighth were detected only once. About 16% of the sample rests with the top ten. Sample: PBMCs, taken on the day of the yellow fever booster vaccination. The receptors stem from a man aged 25-45 years who received the YFV17D yellow fever vaccine.

The CDR3: CSVPTSGGLSDTQYF. The CDR3 DNA reads as TGCAGCGTACCGACTAGCGGGGGCCTCAGTGATACGCAGTATTTT. The rearrangement joins TRBV29-1 to TRBJ2-3; 12 positions match TRBD2. V was clipped by 6 bases and J by 6 bases; unmatched bases: 10. The CDR3 has 15 amino acids. Germline V gives CDR1 SQVTM, CDR2 ANQGSEA.

This clonotype occurred a few times. V gene TRBV5-1 combines with J gene TRBJ2-1; 11 nucleotides align to TRBD1. Germline V gene sequence: CDR1 SGHRS, CDR2 YFSETQ. The CDR3 runs 15 residues. V lost 1 base, J lost 6 bases, and 3 bases stayed unmatched. CDR3 in DNA: TGCGCCAGCAGCTTGTCTGGGACAGGGGGCAATGAGCAGTTCTTC. Translated, it gives CASSLSGTGGNEQFF. The full variable domain, rest sourced from reference TRBV5-1 and TRBJ2-1, is KAGVTQTPRYLIKTRGQQVTLSCSPISGHRSVSWYQQTPGQGLQFLFEYFSETQRNKGNFPGRFSGRQFSNSRSEMNVSTLELGDSALYLCASSLSGTGGNEQFFGPGTRLTVL.

V is TRBV19 and J is TRBJ2-1; 11 bases map to TRBD2. The CDR3 covers 15 residues. The V gene end was trimmed by 6 bases and the J gene end by 10 bases; junction bases not matched to a gene: 11. Germline loops: CDR1 LNHDA, CDR2 SQIVND (reference sequence). CDR3 sequence reads: CASSQGLAVSIEQFF. The CDR3 nucleotides read TGTGCCAGTAGCCAGGGACTAGCGGTTTCCATAGAGCAGTTCTTC.

The J gene is TRBJ2-7, the V gene TRBV20-1; TRBD1 matches 7 bases. From germline, CDR1 is DFQATT and CDR2 SNEGSKA (reference sequence). This CDR3 is built from 13 residues. The ends lost 4 bases at V and 4 bases at J; junction bases unmatched: 7. CDR3 in DNA: TGCAGTGCTAACGACAGGGATAGTTACGAGCAGTACTTC. Amino acids: CSANDRDSYEQYF.

The CDR3 sequence: CATSETGATGELFF. The CDR3 DNA reads as TGTGCCACCAGTGAAACAGGGGCCACCGGGGAGCTGTTTTTT. The rearrangement joins TRBV24-1 to TRBJ2-2; 7 bases align to TRBD1. The germline gives CDR1 KGHDR, CDR2 SFDVKD. Trimming at V came to 4 bases and at J to 4 bases, leaving 2 bases not matched to a gene. The CDR3 extends over 14 amino acids.

V gene TRBV6-1 combines with J gene TRBJ1-2; tentatively, D is TRBD1 (5 bases). V was cut by 6 bases and J by 2 bases, with 10 bases left in between. The CDR3 consists of 13 residues. Germline V gene sequence: CDR1 MNHNS, CDR2 SASEGT. Here the CDR3 reads CASSPGSNYGYTF. The CDR3 DNA is TGTGCCAGCAGCCCAGGGTCGAACTATGGCTACACCTTC.

This clonotype was observed at least ten times. The rearrangement uses TRBV7-8 and TRBJ2-3; 10 positions agree with TRBD1. CDR3 length: 14 amino acids. After removal of 5 bases from V and 4 bases from J, the junction contained 3 bases not matched to a gene. CDR1 is SGHVS and CDR2 is FQNEAQ in the germline V gene. The CDR3 DNA reads TGTGCCAGCAGCCGACAGGGGGCGTCAGATACGCAGTATTTT. Its protein product is CASSRQGASDTQYF.

This chain joins TRBV4-2 and TRBJ1-4; D is unclear. Trimming pared 0 bases from V and 5 bases from J, leaving 10 bases between. Germline CDR1 reads LGHNA; CDR2 reads YNFKEQ. The CDR3 runs to 15 residues. The CDR3 DNA sequence: TGTGCCAGCAGCCAAGATTTTGCGGGGAATGAAAAACTGTTTTTT. This gives the protein CASSQDFAGNEKLFF.

This clonotype was counted ten times or more. Written as DNA, the CDR3 is TGTGCCAGCAGTAAGGGACAAGCGGACACCTTC. Protein: CASSKGQADTF. The chain links TRBV12-3 or TRBV12-4 to TRBJ1-2; D possibly corresponds to TRBD1 (6 bases). The length of the CDR3 is 11 residues. Deletions cut 5 bases from V and 12 bases from J, with 13 bases between.

This clonotype was seen a handful of times. The V gene is TRBV29-1, the J gene TRBJ1-5; 7 nucleotides align to TRBD1. V gave up 5 bases and J gave up 4 bases; unmatched junction bases: 8. Per the germline V gene, CDR1 is SQVTM and CDR2 is ANQGSEA. The CDR3 is 14 amino acids. The CDR3 is CSVKIGTDNQPQHF. CDR3 in DNA: TGCAGCGTTAAGATTGGGACAGATAATCAGCCCCAGCATTTT.

This clonotype has only a few counts. The V gene is TRBV7-9, the J gene TRBJ2-5; 9 nucleotides align to TRBD1. After removal of 7 bases from V and 9 bases from J, the junction contained 6 bases not matched to a gene. The CDR3 is 12 residues long. CDR1 and CDR2 (germline): SEHNR, FQNEAQ (reference sequence). CDR3 in amino acids: CASNSGQGAQYF. The DNA of the CDR3 is TGTGCCAGCAACTCGGGACAGGGTGCCCAGTACTTC.

A word on this clonotype: A much larger clone lies one base from this, so it may be a read error. No conserved phenylalanine or tryptophan ends this CDR3, so it is likely a read error. V gene TRBV12-3 or TRBV12-4 combines with J gene TRBJ1-6, with D hard to call. Trimming left V 3 bases short and J 10 bases short, with 13 bases between. This CDR3 contains 14 residues. The CDR3 spells CASSLGGPGSPLHI. The CDR3 DNA sequence: TGTGCCAGCAGTTTGGGTGGCCCGGGGTCACCCCTCCACATT.

J is TRBJ2-1 and V is TRBV19; 9 bases map to TRBD2. From germline, CDR1 is LNHDA and CDR2 SQIVND (reference sequence). J lost 7 bases, V lost 6 bases, and 16 bases had no gene match. This CDR3 has 17 amino acids. This CDR3 is CASRREGRGRMGNEQFF. DNA for the CDR3: TGTGCCAGTAGGCGGGAGGGGCGCGGGAGAATGGGGAATGAGCAGTTCTTC. Complete variable domain (other parts from reference TRBV19 and TRBJ2-1): DGGITQSPKYLFRKEGQNVTLSCEQNLNHDAMYWYRQDPGQGLRLIYYSQIVNDFQKGDIAEGYSVSREKKESFPLTVTSAQKNPTAFYLCASRREGRGRMGNEQFFGPGTRLTVL.

The J gene is TRBJ2-1, the V gene TRBV2; TRBD2 agrees at 12 bases. The CDR3 sequence is 14 residues long. Germline V gives CDR1 SNHLY, CDR2 FYNNEI. J lost 8 bases, V lost 6 bases, and 5 bases had no gene match. CDR3 loop: CASRGTSGPHEQFF. The DNA of the CDR3 is TGTGCCAGCAGGGGGACTAGCGGGCCCCATGAGCAGTTCTTC.

This clonotype was counted between two and nine times. The chain uses TRBV12-3 or TRBV12-4 and TRBJ2-2; 10 bases align to TRBD2. Unmatched junction bases numbered 17, after V lost 4 bases and J lost 0 bases. The CDR3 totals 21 residues. CDR3 in amino acids: CASSSLGRDTSGTSNTGELFF. The CDR3 DNA reads as TGTGCCAGCAGTTCCCTTGGGAGGGACACTAGCGGGACCTCGAACACCGGGGAGCTGTTTTTT.

The chain couples TRBV11-2 to TRBJ2-2, with 7 nucleotides matching TRBD2. With 4 bases clipped from V and 0 bases from J, the junction kept 5 bases outside the gene matches. The germline V gene encodes CDR1 SGHAT and CDR2 FQNNGV. CDR3 length: 16 amino acids. CDR3 sequence: CASSSLATTNTGELFF. The CDR3 bases are TGTGCCAGCAGCTCACTAGCGACTACGAACACCGGGGAGCTGTTTTTT.

The chain employs TRBV2 and TRBJ2-3, with 11 nucleotides matching TRBD2. The CDR3 has 15 amino acids. The junction had 9 bases not matched to a gene; V was cut back by 4 bases and J by 9 bases. Looked up from germline, CDR1 is SNHLY and CDR2 is FYNNEI. CDR3 protein: CASSVILAGARTQYF. CDR3 DNA: TGTGCCAGCAGTGTTATACTAGCGGGAGCACGGACGCAGTATTTT.

Note on this clonotype: At one end, the junction sequence differs from germline, possibly due to a read error. V and J are TRBV10-3 and TRBJ2-1, with 10 bases aligning to TRBD2. The germline gives CDR1 ENHRY, CDR2 SYGVKD. CDR3 length: 16 residues. This chain's CDR3 is CAISDVVGLAQGEQLF. For the CDR3, the DNA is TGTGCCATCAGTGATGTCGTGGGACTAGCGCAAGGTGAGCAGCTCTTC.

This clonotype was found once. This chain uses TRBV6-5 with TRBJ2-1, with 9 bases lining up with TRBD2. The DNA matches TRBJ2-7 better at its end, which makes the J call doubtful. The CDR3 contains 16 residues. Germline V gene sequence: CDR1 MNHEY, CDR2 SVGAGI. The CDR3 region is CASSNLAGPAPNEQYF. The DNA for the CDR3 is TGTGCCAGCAGTAACCTAGCGGGACCCGCGCCTAATGAGCAGTACTTC.

The chain recombines TRBV5-6 with TRBJ2-5; 7 positions agree with TRBD1. The CDR3 loop spans 15 amino acids. Trimming cost V 3 bases and J 3 bases; bases outside gene matches: 8. The germline V gene has CDR1 SGHDT and CDR2 YYEEEE. This chain's CDR3 is CASSYYYRGEETQYF. CDR3 in DNA: TGTGCCAGCAGCTATTATTACAGGGGAGAAGAGACCCAGTACTTC.

This clonotype was found a few times. The chain employs TRBV6-1 and TRBJ2-1; tentative D call: TRBD2 (6 bases). This CDR3 contains 13 residues. V was clipped by 6 bases and J by 10 bases, with 16 bases between them. Germline CDR1 is MNHNS and CDR2 is SASEGT. Here the CDR3 DNA reads TGTGCCAGCAGCTTCCGAATCGCGGGGGAGCAGTTCTTC. Its protein product is CASSFRIAGEQFF.